This T cell receptor (beta chain) was documented in a study of blood T cell repertoires in COVID-19. Study-wide background: PBMCs, B-cell-depleted T cells, or T cells were the source of the cDNA or gDNA that made up the material.

After removal of 1 base from V and 10 bases from J, the junction contained 5 bases not matched to a gene. The germline V gene has CDR1 SGHVS and CDR2 FQNEAQ. The CDR3 extends over 13 amino acids. Seattle enrolled patients during active infection and tracked them longitudinally. As processed by the authors: Reference gene primer amplification gave nucleated cell count estimates. Profiling relied on immunoSEQ multiplex PCR, and the TCRdb table lists in-frame clones only, not all of them. That table gives V, J and clone size, and the DNA gave D and trimming. The sample records fewer than 200,000 clones, 81% being singletons.

The specimen was peripheral blood. The receptor was derived from a woman between 40 and 55 years old with COVID-19, enrolled during active disease. The V gene is TRBV7-8, the J gene TRBJ1-1; 8 nucleotides line up with TRBD1. The CDR3 DNA follows: TGTGCCAGCAGCTTAGGTGACAGGGGAGGAGCTTTCTTT. This sequence encodes CASSLGDRGGAFF.